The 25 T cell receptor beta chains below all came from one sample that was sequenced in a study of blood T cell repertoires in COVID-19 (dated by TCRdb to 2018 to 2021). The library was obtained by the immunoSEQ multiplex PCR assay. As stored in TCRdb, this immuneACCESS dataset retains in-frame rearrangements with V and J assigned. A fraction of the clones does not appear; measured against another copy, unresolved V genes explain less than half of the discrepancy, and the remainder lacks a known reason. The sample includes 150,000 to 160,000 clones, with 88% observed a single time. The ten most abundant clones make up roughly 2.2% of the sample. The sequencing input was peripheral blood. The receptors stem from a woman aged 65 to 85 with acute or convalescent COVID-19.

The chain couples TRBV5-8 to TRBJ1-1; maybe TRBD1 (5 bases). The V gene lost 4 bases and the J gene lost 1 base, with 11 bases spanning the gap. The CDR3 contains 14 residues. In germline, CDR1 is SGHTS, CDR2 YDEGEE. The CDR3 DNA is TGTGCCAGCAGCATATGGACACAGAACACTGAAGCTTTCTTT. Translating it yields CASSIWTQNTEAFF.

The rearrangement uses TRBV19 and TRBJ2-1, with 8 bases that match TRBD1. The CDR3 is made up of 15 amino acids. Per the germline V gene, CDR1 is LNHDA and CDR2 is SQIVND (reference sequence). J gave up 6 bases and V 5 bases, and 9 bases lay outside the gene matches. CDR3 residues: CASSPSSGQVNEQFF. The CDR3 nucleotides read TGTGCCAGTAGTCCAAGCTCGGGACAGGTCAATGAGCAGTTCTTC.

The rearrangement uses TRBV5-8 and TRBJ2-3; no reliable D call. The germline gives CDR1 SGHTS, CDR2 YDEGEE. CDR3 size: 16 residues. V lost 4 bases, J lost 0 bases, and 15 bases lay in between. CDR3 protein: CASSRSLGISTDTQYF. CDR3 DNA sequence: TGTGCCAGCAGCCGGTCCCTGGGCATCAGCACAGATACGCAGTATTTT.

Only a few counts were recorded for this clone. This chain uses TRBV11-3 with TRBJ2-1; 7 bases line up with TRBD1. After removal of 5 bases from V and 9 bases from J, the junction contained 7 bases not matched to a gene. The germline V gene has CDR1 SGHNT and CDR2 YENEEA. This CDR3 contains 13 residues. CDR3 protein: CASSTSRDSEQFF. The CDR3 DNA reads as TGTGCCAGCAGCACGTCCCGGGACAGTGAGCAGTTCTTC. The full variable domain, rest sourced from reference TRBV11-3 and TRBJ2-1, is EAGVVQSPRYKIIEKKQPVAFWCNPISGHNTLYWYLQNLGQGPELLIRYENEEAVDDSQLPKDRFSAERLKGVDSTLKIQPAELGDSAVYLCASSTSRDSEQFFGPGTRLTVL.

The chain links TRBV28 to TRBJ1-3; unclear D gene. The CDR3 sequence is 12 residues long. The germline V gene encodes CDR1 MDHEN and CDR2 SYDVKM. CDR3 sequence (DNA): TGTGCGTGCTTAGACTTCGGAAACACCATATATTTT. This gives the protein CACLDFGNTIYF.

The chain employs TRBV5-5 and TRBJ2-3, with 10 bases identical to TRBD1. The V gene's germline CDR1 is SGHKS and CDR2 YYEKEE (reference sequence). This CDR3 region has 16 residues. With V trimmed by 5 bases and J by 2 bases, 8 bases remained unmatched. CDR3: CASRTGTGAPTDTQYF. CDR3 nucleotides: TGTGCCAGCAGGACCGGGACAGGGGCCCCCACAGATACGCAGTATTTT.

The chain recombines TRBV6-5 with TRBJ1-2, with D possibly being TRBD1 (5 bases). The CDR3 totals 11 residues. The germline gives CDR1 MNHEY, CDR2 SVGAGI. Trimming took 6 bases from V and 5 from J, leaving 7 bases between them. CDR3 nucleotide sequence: TGTGCCAGCAGCCCAGGGTATGGCTACACCTTC. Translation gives CASSPGYGYTF.

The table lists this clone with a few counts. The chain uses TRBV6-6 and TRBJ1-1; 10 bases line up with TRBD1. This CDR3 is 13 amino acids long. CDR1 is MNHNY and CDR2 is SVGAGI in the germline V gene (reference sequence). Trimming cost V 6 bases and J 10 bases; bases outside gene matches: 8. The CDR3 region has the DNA TGTGCCAGCAGAATCGGGACAGGGGTTGCAGCTTTCTTT. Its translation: CASRIGTGVAAFF.

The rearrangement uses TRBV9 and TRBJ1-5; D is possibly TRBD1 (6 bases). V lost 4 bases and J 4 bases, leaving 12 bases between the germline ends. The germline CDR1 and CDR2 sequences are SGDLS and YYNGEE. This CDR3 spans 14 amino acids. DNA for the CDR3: TGTGCCAGCAGCCCAGGGGTTAGGAATCAGCCCCAGCATTTT. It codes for CASSPGVRNQPQHF.

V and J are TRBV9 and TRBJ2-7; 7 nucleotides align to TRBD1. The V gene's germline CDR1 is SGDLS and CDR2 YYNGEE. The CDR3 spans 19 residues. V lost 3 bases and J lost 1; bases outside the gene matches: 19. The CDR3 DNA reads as TGTGCCAGCAGCGGGTTTGGGACAGAGGAGGTTCCGGTATCCTACGAGCAGTACGTC. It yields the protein CASSGFGTEEVPVSYEQYV.

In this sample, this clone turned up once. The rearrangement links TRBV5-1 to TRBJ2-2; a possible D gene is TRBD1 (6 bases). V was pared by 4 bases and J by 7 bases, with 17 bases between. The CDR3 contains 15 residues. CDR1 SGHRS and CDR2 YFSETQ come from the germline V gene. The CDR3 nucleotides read TGCGCCAGCAGCCGTCGAGGGGGTCAGGGCGGGGAGCTGTTTTTT. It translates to CASSRRGGQGGELFF. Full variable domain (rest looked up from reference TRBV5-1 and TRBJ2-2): KAGVTQTPRYLIKTRGQQVTLSCSPISGHRSVSWYQQTPGQGLQFLFEYFSETQRNKGNFPGRFSGRQFSNSRSEMNVSTLELGDSALYLCASSRRGGQGGELFFGEGSRLTVL.

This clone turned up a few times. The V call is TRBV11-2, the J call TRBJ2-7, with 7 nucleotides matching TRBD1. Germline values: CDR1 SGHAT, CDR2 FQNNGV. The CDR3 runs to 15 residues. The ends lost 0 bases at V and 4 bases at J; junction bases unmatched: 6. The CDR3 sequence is CASSLDRDSFYEQYF. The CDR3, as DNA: TGTGCCAGCAGCTTAGATAGGGACAGCTTTTACGAGCAGTACTTC.

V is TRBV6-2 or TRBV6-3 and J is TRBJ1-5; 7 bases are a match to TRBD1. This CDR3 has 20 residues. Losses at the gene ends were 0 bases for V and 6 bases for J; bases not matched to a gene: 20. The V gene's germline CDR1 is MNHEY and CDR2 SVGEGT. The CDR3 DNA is TGTGCCAGCAGTTACTCCCCGGACCAGGGGGTGTACCACTGGGGTCAGCCCCAGCATTTT. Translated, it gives CASSYSPDQGVYHWGQPQHF.

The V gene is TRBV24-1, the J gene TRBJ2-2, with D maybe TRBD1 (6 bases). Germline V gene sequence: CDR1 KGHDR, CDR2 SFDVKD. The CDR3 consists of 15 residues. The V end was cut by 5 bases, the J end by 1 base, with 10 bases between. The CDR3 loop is CATSATTGNTGELFF. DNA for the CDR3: TGTGCCACCAGTGCCACGACAGGGAACACCGGGGAGCTGTTTTTT.

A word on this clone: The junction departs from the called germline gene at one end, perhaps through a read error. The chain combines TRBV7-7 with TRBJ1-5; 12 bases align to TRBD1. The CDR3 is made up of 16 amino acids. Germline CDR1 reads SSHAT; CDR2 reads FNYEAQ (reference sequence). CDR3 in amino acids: CASSLAYGTGGEPQHF. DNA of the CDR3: TGTGCTAGCAGCTTAGCCTACGGGACAGGGGGCGAGCCCCAGCATTTT.

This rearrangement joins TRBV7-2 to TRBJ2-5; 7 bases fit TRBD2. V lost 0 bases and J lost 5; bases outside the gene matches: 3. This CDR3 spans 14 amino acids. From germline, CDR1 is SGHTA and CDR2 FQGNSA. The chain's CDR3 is CASSLAGGVETQYF. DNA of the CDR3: TGTGCCAGCAGCTTAGCGGGGGGGGTGGAGACCCAGTACTTC. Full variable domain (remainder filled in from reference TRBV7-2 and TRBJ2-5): GAGVSQSPSNKVTEKGKDVELRCDPISGHTALYWYRQSLGQGLEFLIYFQGNSAPDKSGLPSDRFSAERTGGSVSTLTIQRTQQEDSAVYLCASSLAGGVETQYFGPGTRLLVL.

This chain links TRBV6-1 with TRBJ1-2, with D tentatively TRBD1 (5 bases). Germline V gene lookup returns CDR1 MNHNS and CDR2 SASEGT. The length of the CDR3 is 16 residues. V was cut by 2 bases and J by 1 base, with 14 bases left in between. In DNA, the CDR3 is TGTGCCAGCAGTGAATTTCACAGGCCCTTTAACTATGGCTACACCTTC. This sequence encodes CASSEFHRPFNYGYTF.

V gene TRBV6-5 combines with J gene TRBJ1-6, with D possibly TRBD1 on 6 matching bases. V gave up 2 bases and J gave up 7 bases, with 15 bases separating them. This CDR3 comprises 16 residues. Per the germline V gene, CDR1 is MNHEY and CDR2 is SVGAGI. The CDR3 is CASSYGGGLGNSPLHF. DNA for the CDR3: TGTGCCAGCAGTTACGGGGGGGGGCTAGGGAATTCACCCCTCCACTTT.

This chain's CDR3 is CASSLLAGIQETQYF. CDR3 coding DNA: TGTGCCAGCAGCTTACTAGCGGGGATTCAAGAGACCCAGTACTTC. V is TRBV7-2 and J is TRBJ2-5; 9 nucleotides match TRBD2. V was pared by 2 bases and J by 2 bases, with 3 bases of the junction left unmatched. CDR1 is SGHTA and CDR2 is FQGNSA in the germline V gene. CDR3 length: 15 residues. Full variable domain (remainder filled in from reference TRBV7-2 and TRBJ2-5): GAGVSQSPSNKVTEKGKDVELRCDPISGHTALYWYRQSLGQGLEFLIYFQGNSAPDKSGLPSDRFSAERTGGSVSTLTIQRTQQEDSAVYLCASSLLAGIQETQYFGPGTRLLVL.

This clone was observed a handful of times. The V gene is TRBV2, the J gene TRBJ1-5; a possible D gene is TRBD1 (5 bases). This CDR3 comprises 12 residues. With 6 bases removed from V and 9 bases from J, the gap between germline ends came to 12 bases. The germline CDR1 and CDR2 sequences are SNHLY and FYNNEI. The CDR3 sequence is CASRKADRPQHF. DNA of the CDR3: TGTGCCAGCAGAAAAGCAGACAGGCCCCAGCATTTT.

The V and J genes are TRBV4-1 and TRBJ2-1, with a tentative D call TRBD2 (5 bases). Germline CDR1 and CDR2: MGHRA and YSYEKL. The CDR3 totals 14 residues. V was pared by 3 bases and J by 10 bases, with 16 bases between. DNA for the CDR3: TGCGCCAGCAGCCATTACCCTAGCACGGGGGAGCAGTTCTTC. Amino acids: CASSHYPSTGEQFF.

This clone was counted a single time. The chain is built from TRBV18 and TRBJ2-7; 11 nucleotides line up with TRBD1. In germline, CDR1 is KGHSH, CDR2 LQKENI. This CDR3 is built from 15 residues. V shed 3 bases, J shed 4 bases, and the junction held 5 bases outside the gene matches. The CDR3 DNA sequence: TGTGCCAGCTCACCCACGGGACAGGGGGTGTACGAGCAGTACTTC. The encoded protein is CASSPTGQGVYEQYF.

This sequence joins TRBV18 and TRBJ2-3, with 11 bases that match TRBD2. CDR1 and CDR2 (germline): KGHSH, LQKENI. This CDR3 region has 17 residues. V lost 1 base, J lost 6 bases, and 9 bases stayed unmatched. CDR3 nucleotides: TGTGCCAGCTCACCACTAGTAGCGGGGGGGCCGGCGGATACGCAGTATTTT. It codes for CASSPLVAGGPADTQYF.

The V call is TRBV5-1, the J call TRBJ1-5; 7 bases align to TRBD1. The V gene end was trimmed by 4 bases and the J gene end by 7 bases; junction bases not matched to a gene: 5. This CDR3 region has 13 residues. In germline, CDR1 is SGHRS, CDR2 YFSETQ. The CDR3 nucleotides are TGCGCCAGCAGCCCAGGGGGTCAGCAGCCCCAGCATTTT. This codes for CASSPGGQQPQHF.

The CDR3 is CASSPLAGKADSPLHF. CDR3 bases: TGTGCCAGCAGCCCCCTCGCCGGGAAGGCTGATTCACCCCTCCACTTT. V gene TRBV7-9 combines with J gene TRBJ1-6; D is uncertain. The CDR3 sequence is 16 residues long. Between the trimmed V and J ends, which lost 5 bases and 8 bases, there was a span of 19 bases. The germline V gene has CDR1 SEHNR and CDR2 FQNEAQ (reference sequence).